This T cell receptor beta chain was found in a study of blood T cell repertoires in COVID-19 (dated by TCRdb to 2018 to 2020). Study-level background: Samples from collaborators originated in the United States, Italy and Spain and spanned both the acute and convalescent phases of COVID-19. The prospective study material was composed of cDNA or gDNA derived from T cells, B-cell-depleted T cells, or PBMCs. Deeply sampled blood TCRbeta repertoires from subjects exposed to, actively infected with, or recovered from COVID-19 were included in the dataset. The repertoires were made available in a free public database intended to serve as a resource for research on the immune response to SARS-CoV-2. Samples came from the ongoing ImmuneRACE study (first 160 participants) plus 1,254 subjects from 6 global collaborators. A de-identified subject ID, COVID-19 status, age in years and sex were almost always included in the sample metadata. Where HLA class I and class II types were available, the types were taken from metadata supplied by the sample provider, not from assay-based typing. What the study reported, not specific to this receptor: The quantity of clinical and demographic metadata differed by source and by participant and was supplied without curation.

Concerning this clone itself: This clone's antigen is unknown. No base-level quality is on record; no much larger clone is a single base apart.

In the germline V gene, CDR1 corresponds to MNHEY and CDR2 to SVGEGT. Its CDR3 holds 13 amino acids, cysteine through phenylalanine. Solely the CDR3 DNA is kept, with 39 bases framed from the first base. Here V drops 5 bases and J drops 6 bases, and the junction holds 7 bases not matched to any gene. The immunoSEQ Assay, a bias-controlled multiplex PCR, was used to amplify TCRbeta CDR3 regions from genomic DNA. Per the original workflow: Nucleated cell counts per sample were estimated from amplification of reference gene primers within the assay. Sequence reads were collapsed and filtered to measure the absolute abundance of every unique TCRbeta CDR3 rearrangement. For each sample, productive Simpson clonality was calculated as the square root of Simpson's diversity index over productive rearrangements. What TCRdb holds here is the immuneACCESS table cut down to in-frame rearrangements. Part of the clones is not present; checked against another copy, under half of the missing clones reflect an unresolved V gene, and the others are unexplained. D and trimming were read from the DNA, whereas the V and J calls and clone size are those reported in that table. The sample yields 200,000 to 250,000 clones; about 91% were counted once. The ten largest clones add up to 1.3% to 1.5% of the sample.

Whole blood was collected in K2EDTA tubes by collaborating institutions according to the institutions' own protocols. For TCRbeta analysis, collaborators shipped samples as frozen whole blood, isolated PBMCs, or DNA extracted from either of those sample types. The sequenced sample consisted of peripheral blood. The chain is encoded by TRBV6-2 or TRBV6-3 joined to TRBJ2-7, with TRBD2 identical over 7 junction bases. This clonotype was obtained from a man at least 80 years old with acute or convalescent COVID-19. The sequenced DNA is TGTGCCAGCAGTCGACTAGCCCAGACCGAGCAGTACTTC. It codes for CASSRLAQTEQYF.